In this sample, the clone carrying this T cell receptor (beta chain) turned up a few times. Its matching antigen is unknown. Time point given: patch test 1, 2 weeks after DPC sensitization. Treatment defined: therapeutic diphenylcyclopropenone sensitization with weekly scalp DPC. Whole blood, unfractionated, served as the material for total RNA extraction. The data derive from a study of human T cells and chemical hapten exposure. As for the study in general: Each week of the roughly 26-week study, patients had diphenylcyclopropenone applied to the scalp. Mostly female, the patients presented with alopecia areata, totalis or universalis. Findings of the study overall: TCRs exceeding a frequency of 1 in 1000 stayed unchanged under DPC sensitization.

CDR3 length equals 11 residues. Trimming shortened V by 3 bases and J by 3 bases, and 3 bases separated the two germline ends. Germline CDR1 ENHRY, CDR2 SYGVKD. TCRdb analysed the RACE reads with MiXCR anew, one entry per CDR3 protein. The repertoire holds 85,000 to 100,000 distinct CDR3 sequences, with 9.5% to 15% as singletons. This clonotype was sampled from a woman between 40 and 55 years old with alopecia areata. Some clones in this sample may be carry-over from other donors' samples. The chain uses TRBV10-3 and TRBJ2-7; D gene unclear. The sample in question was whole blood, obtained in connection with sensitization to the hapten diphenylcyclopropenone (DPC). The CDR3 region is CAISDSYEQYF. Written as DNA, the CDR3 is TGTGCCATCAGTGACAGCTACGAGCAGTACTTC.